What follows are 11 T cell receptor beta chains derived from one specimen sequenced in a study of T-cell reconstitution after alpha-beta-depleted transplantation in children. During its preparation, the TCRbeta library received unique molecular identifiers. TCRdb re-called the PCR reads with MiXCR, one entry per CDR3 protein. The table has a few hundred thousand distinct CDR3 sequences, around 27% seen once. This sample comprised PBMCs, obtained before TCRalphabeta/CD19-depleted stem cell transplant. The receptors originated from a boy in the first two years of life with Wiskott-Aldrich syndrome, due to receive a stem cell transplant.

This clonotype has a handful of counts. The chain couples TRBV3-1 to TRBJ1-1; TRBD1 might be the D (6 bases). CDR1 and CDR2 (germline): LGHDT, YNNKEL (reference sequence). The V and J ends lost 3 bases and 0 bases respectively, with 8 bases between them. This CDR3 contains 14 residues. The chain's CDR3 is CASSHRGMNTEAFF. In nucleotides, the CDR3 is TGTGCCAGCAGCCACAGGGGAATGAACACTGAAGCTTTCTTT.

This chain links TRBV5-6 with TRBJ1-3, with unresolved D. CDR1 and CDR2 from the germline V gene are SGHDT and YYEEEE. Trimming took off 0 bases at V and 0 bases at J, with 7 bases between the two ends. The CDR3 covers 15 residues. Here the CDR3 DNA reads TGTGCCAGCAGCTTGGGGGCCGGCTCTGGAAACACCATATATTTT. This codes for CASSLGAGSGNTIYF.

The chain links TRBV5-6 to TRBJ2-1; D may be TRBD2 (6 bases). The germline V and J ends were trimmed by 2 bases and 0 bases, with 9 bases remaining between them. The germline gives CDR1 SGHDT, CDR2 YYEEEE. The CDR3 covers 15 residues. CDR3 bases: TGTGCCAGCAGCTTTGAGGGAGGCTCCTACAATGAGCAGTTCTTC. Its translation is CASSFEGGSYNEQFF.

The gene calls are TRBV12-3 or TRBV12-4 and TRBJ2-7; TRBD1 aligns across 7 bases. CDR3 size: 14 residues. With 7 bases clipped from V and 5 bases from J, the junction kept 11 bases outside the gene matches. The CDR3 DNA sequence: TGTGCCAGCAATATTGCAGGGGGTCTCGACGAGCAGTACTTC. It translates to CASNIAGGLDEQYF.

The chain employs TRBV12-3 or TRBV12-4 and TRBJ2-1; TRBD2 matches 9 bases. V shed 3 bases, J shed 5 bases, and the junction held 17 bases outside the gene matches. The CDR3 consists of 19 residues. The CDR3 region has the DNA TGTGCCAGCAGTTTGCGCGGGAGGGCCGTGTCGATGCCCAACAATGAGCAGTTCTTC. Its translation: CASSLRGRAVSMPNNEQFF.

This clonotype has just a few counts. The chain employs TRBV28 and TRBJ2-5, with 7 nucleotides matching TRBD1. The CDR3 is 14 amino acids. The V segment lost 5 bases and the J segment 3 bases; nucleotides outside the gene matches: 6. CDR1 and CDR2 (germline): MDHEN, SYDVKM. As DNA, the CDR3 is TGTGCCAGCAGTCGATGGACAGGCGAAGAGACCCAGTACTTC. Encoded protein: CASSRWTGEETQYF. Full variable domain (rest looked up from reference TRBV28 and TRBJ2-5): DVKVTQSSRYLVKRTGEKVFLECVQDMDHENMFWYRQDPGLGLRLIYFSYDVKMKEKGDIPEGYSVSREKKERFSLILESASTNQTSMYLCASSRWTGEETQYFGPGTRLLVL.

The CDR3: CASWDGPGYEQYF. CDR3 in DNA: TGTGCCTCTTGGGACGGACCGGGCTACGAGCAGTACTTC. The V gene is TRBV10-3, the J gene TRBJ2-7; either TRBD1 or TRBD2 may fit D (5 bases each). V lost 11 bases and J 3 bases, leaving 17 bases between the germline ends. The CDR3 is 13 amino acids. Germline V gene data show CDR1 as ENHRY and CDR2 as SYGVKD.

The chain links TRBV19 to TRBJ2-1; D is ambiguous. CDR3 length: 15 amino acids. Trimming left V 10 bases short and J 5 bases short, with 21 bases between. The germline gives CDR1 LNHDA, CDR2 SQIVND (reference sequence). The CDR3, as DNA: TGTGCCACCACGACCCGCGGAACCATGAACAATGAGCAGTTCTTC. It codes for CATTTRGTMNNEQFF.

This clonotype was observed a handful of times. The rearrangement joins TRBV5-1 to TRBJ1-3; D ambiguous. The CDR3 has 14 amino acids. Germline CDR1 reads SGHRS; CDR2 reads YFSETQ. V was cut by 4 bases and J by 0 bases, with 8 bases left in between. The CDR3 DNA follows: TGCGCCAGCAGCCCAGAAATCTCTGGAAACACCATATATTTT. Translating it yields CASSPEISGNTIYF. Full variable domain (missing parts from reference TRBV5-1 and TRBJ1-3): KAGVTQTPRYLIKTRGQQVTLSCSPISGHRSVSWYQQTPGQGLQFLFEYFSETQRNKGNFPGRFSGRQFSNSRSEMNVSTLELGDSALYLCASSPEISGNTIYFGEGSWLTVV.

The chain is built from TRBV5-1 and TRBJ2-3; 11 bases map to TRBD2. The CDR3 is 17 amino acids. Germline CDR1 is SGHRS and CDR2 is YFSETQ. V gave up 4 bases and J gave up 0 bases; unmatched junction bases: 7. CDR3 sequence reads: CASSAQLAGASTDTQYF. The CDR3 DNA reads TGCGCCAGCAGCGCCCAACTAGCGGGAGCTAGCACAGATACGCAGTATTTT.

J is TRBJ2-3 and V is TRBV12-3 or TRBV12-4; D is uncertain. V shed 1 base and J shed 5 bases, with 10 bases lying between them. The CDR3 is 14 residues long. The CDR3 here is CASSLVPKIDTQYF. The DNA of the CDR3 is TGTGCCAGCAGTTTAGTCCCTAAGATAGATACGCAGTATTTT.